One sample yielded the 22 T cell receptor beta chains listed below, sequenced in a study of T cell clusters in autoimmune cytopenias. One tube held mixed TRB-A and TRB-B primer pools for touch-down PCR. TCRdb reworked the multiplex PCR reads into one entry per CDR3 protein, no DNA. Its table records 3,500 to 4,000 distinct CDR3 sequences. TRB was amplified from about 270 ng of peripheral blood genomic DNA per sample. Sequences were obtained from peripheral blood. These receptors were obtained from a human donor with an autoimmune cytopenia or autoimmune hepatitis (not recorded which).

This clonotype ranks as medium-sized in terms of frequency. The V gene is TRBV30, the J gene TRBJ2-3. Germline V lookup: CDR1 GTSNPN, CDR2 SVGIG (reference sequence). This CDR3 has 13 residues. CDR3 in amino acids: CAWSEESTDTQYF.

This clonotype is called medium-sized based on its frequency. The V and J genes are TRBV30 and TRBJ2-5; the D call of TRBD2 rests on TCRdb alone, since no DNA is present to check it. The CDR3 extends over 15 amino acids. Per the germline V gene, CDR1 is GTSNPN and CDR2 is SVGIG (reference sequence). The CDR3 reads CAWSVKRGGRETQYF.

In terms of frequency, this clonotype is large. The CDR3 loop reads CASGEARGDTYEQYF. The chain couples TRBV27 to TRBJ2-7; TCRdb names TRBD1, which stays unverified in the absence of DNA. The CDR3 totals 15 residues. CDR1 is MNHEY and CDR2 is SMNVEV in the germline V gene (reference sequence).

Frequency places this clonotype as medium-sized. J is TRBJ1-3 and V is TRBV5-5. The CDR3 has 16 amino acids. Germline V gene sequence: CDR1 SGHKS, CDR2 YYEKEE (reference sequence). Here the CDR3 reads CASSLGSTTSGNTIYF.

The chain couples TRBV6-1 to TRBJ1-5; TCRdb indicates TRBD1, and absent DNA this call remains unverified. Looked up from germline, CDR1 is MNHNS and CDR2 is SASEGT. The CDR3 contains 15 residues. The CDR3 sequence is CASSPEGGAGQPQHF.

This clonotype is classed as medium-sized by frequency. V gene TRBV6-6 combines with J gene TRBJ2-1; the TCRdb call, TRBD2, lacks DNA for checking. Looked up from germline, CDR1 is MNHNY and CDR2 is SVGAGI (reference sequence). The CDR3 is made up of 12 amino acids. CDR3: CASSLGGYEQFF.

The CDR3 loop is CASSIDWVSGNTIYF. V is TRBV5-6 and J is TRBJ1-3. Germline CDR1 and CDR2: SGHDT and YYEEEE. There are 15 residues in the CDR3.

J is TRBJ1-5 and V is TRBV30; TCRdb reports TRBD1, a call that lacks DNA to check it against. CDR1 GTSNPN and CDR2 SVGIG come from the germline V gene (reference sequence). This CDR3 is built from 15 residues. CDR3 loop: CAWSPPDRVDQPQHF.

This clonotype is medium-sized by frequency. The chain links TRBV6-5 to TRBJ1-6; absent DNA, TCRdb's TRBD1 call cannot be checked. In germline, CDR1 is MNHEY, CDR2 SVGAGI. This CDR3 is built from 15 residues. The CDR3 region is CASRDTQGYNSPLHF.

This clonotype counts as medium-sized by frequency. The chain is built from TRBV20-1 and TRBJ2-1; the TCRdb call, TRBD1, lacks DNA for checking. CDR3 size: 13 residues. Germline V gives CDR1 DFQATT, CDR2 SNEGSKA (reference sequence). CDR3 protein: CSAGRGAYNEQFF.

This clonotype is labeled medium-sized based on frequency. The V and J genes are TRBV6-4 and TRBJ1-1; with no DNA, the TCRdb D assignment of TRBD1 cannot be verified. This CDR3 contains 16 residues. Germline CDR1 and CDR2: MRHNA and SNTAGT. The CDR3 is CASSSSPGQGATEAFF.

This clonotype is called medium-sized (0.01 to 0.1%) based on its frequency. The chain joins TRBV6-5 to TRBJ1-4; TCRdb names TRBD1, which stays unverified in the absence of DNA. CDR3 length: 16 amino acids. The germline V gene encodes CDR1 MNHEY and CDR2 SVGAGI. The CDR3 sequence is CASSNGRGTTNEKLFF.

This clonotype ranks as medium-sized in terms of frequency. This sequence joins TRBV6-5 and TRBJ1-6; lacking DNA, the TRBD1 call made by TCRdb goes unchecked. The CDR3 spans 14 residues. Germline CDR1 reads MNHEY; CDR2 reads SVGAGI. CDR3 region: CASSSGQGTSPLHF.

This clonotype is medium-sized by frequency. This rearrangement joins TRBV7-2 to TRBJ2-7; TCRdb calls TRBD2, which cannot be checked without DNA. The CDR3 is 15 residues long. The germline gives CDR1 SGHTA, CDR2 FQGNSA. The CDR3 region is CASSLGRGPGYEQYF. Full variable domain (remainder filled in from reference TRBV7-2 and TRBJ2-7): GAGVSQSPSNKVTEKGKDVELRCDPISGHTALYWYRQSLGQGLEFLIYFQGNSAPDKSGLPSDRFSAERTGGSVSTLTIQRTQQEDSAVYLCASSLGRGPGYEQYFGPGTRLTVT.

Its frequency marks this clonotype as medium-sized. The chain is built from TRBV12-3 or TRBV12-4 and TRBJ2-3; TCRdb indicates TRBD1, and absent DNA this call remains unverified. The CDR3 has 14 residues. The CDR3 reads CASSFPRGTDTQYF.

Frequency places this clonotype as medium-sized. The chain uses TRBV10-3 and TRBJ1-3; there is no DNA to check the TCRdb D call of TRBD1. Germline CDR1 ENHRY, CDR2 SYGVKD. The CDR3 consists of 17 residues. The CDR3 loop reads CATSSTGGAESGNTIYF.

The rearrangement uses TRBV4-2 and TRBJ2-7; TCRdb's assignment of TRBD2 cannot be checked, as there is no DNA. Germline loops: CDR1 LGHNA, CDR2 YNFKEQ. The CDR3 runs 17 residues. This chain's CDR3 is CASSQAPQGLRDYEQYF.

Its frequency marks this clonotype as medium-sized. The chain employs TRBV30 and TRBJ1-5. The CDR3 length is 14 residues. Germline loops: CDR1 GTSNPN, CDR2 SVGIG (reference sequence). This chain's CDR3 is CAWSVQGRNQPQHF. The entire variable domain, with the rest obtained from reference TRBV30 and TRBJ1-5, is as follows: SQTIHQWPATLVQPVGSPLSLECTVEGTSNPNLYWYRQAAGRGLQLLFYSVGIGQISSEVPQNLSASRPQDRQFILSSKKLLLSDSGFYLCAWSVQGRNQPQHFGDGTRLSIL.

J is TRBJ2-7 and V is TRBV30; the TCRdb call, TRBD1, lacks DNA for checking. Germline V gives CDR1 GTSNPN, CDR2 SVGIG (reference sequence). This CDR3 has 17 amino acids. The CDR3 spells CAWSVLPRPYSSYEQYF. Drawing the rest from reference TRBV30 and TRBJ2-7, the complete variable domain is SQTIHQWPATLVQPVGSPLSLECTVEGTSNPNLYWYRQAAGRGLQLLFYSVGIGQISSEVPQNLSASRPQDRQFILSSKKLLLSDSGFYLCAWSVLPRPYSSYEQYFGPGTRLTVT.

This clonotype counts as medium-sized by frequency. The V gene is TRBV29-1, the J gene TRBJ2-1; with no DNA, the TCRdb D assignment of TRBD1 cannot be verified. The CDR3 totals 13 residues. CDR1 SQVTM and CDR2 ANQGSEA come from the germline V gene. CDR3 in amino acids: CSAARGRDNEQFF.

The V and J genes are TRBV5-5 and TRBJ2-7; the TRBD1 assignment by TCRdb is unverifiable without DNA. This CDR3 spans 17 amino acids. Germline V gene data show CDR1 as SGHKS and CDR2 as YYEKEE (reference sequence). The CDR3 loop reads CASSLIVGQGFTYEQYF. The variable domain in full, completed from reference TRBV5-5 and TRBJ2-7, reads DAGVTQSPTHLIKTRGQQVTLRCSPISGHKSVSWYQQVLGQGPQFIFQYYEKEERGRGNFPDRFSARQFPNYSSELNVNALLLGDSALYLCASSLIVGQGFTYEQYFGPGTRLTVT.

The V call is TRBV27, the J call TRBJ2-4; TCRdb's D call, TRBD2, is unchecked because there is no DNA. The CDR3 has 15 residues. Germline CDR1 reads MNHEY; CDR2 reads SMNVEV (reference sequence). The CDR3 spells CASTSGVDAKNIQYF.